What follows are 31 T cell receptor beta chains derived from one specimen sequenced in a study of blood T cell repertoires in COVID-19. Only in-frame clones appear in the TCRdb table, and some are missing; sequencing was by immunoSEQ multiplex PCR. The sample contains 310,000 or so clones, more than 80% of which appear only once. The sample consisted of peripheral blood. Receptors were obtained from a man aged 18 to 29 who had recovered from COVID-19.

This clone has only one observation. Within the sample, other DNA sequences also encode this same CDR3. This sequence joins TRBV9 and TRBJ1-6; 8 bases line up with TRBD1. This CDR3 contains 14 residues. With 2 bases clipped from V and 5 bases from J, the junction kept 0 bases outside the gene matches. Germline CDR1 SGDLS, CDR2 YYNGEE. The CDR3 here is CASSVTGDNSPLHF. The CDR3 bases are TGTGCCAGCAGCGTGACAGGGGATAATTCACCCCTCCACTTT.

V is TRBV6-1 and J is TRBJ2-3; the match to TRBD2 covers 7 bases. There are 15 residues in the CDR3. Germline CDR1 MNHNS, CDR2 SASEGT. The CDR3 is CGASSYSEGGDTQYF. As DNA, the CDR3 is TGTGGGGCCAGCAGTTACTCGGAGGGAGGGGATACGCAGTATTTT.

For this clone: The sample holds other DNA sequences that translate to the same CDR3. The J gene is TRBJ2-4, the V gene TRBV3-1 (or the pseudogene TRBV3-2); D gene ambiguous. Germline V CDR1 and CDR2: LGHDT, YNNKEL (reference sequence). The CDR3 sequence is 14 residues long. Trimming shortened V by 1 base and J by 1 base, and 5 bases separated the two germline ends. CDR3 nucleotides: TGTGCCAGCAGCCAAGCCGGGGCCAAAAACATTCAGTACTTC. Residues: CASSQAGAKNIQYF.

This sequence joins TRBV5-4 and TRBJ1-5; D is undetermined. The ends were cut back, 0 bases at V and 0 bases at J, with 7 bases in the middle. CDR3 length: 15 amino acids. Germline V gene lookup returns CDR1 SGHNT and CDR2 YYREEE (reference sequence). The DNA for the CDR3 is TGTGCCAGCAGCTTGGGAGGGAGTAGCAATCAGCCCCAGCATTTT. It translates to CASSLGGSSNQPQHF. The entire variable domain, with the rest obtained from reference TRBV5-4 and TRBJ1-5, is as follows: ETGVTQSPTHLIKTRGQQVTLRCSSQSGHNTVSWYQQALGQGPQFIFQYYREEENGRGNFPPRFSGLQFPNYSSELNVNALELDDSALYLCASSLGGSSNQPQHFGDGTRLSIL.

As concerns this clone: Distinct nucleotide sequences in the sample also encode this CDR3. This CDR3 reads CASSAGTSGTYEQYF. CDR3 nucleotides: TGTGCCAGCAGCGCCGGGACTAGCGGCACCTACGAGCAGTACTTC. V and J are TRBV9 and TRBJ2-7; 11 bases map to TRBD2. The CDR3 runs 15 residues. J lost 2 bases, V lost 3 bases, and 4 bases had no gene match. The V gene's germline CDR1 is SGDLS and CDR2 YYNGEE.

The chain recombines TRBV6-6 with TRBJ2-7, with 10 bases aligning to TRBD2. Germline V lookup: CDR1 MNHNY, CDR2 SVGAGI (reference sequence). V gave up 4 bases and J gave up 7 bases; unmatched junction bases: 7. CDR3 length equals 14 residues. The CDR3 DNA sequence: TGTGCCAGCAGTTCGGCTAGCGGGAGAGAGGAGCAGTACTTC. Its translation: CASSSASGREEQYF.

The chain carries TRBV7-3 and TRBJ2-1; 10 positions match TRBD2. Germline values: CDR1 SGHTA, CDR2 FQGTGA. The CDR3 covers 16 residues. The V and J ends lost 3 bases and 2 bases, in that order; junction bases with no gene match: 4. The CDR3, as DNA: TGTGCCAGCAGCTTGGGGCTAGCGGGGGCCTACAATGAGCAGTTCTTC. It codes for CASSLGLAGAYNEQFF. The variable domain in full, with the rest retrieved from reference TRBV7-3 and TRBJ2-1, is GAGVSQTPSNKVTEKGKYVELRCDPISGHTALYWYRQSLGQGPEFLIYFQGTGAADDSGLPNDRFFAVRPEGSVSTLKIQRTERGDSAVYLCASSLGLAGAYNEQFFGPGTRLTVL.

The chain recombines TRBV11-1 with TRBJ2-1; TRBD2 is a possible D gene (5 bases). V was trimmed by 6 bases and J by 3 bases, leaving 18 bases between them. This CDR3 is 16 amino acids long. Germline V gives CDR1 SGHAT, CDR2 FQDESV (reference sequence). The CDR3 protein is CASSPLAPYYYNEQFF. DNA for the CDR3: TGTGCCAGCAGTCCCCTAGCCCCATATTACTACAATGAGCAGTTCTTC.

The J gene is TRBJ2-6, the V gene TRBV5-1; 7 bases match TRBD2. The V gene's germline CDR1 is SGHRS and CDR2 YFSETQ. With 0 bases clipped from V and 3 bases from J, the junction kept 3 bases outside the gene matches. The CDR3 extends over 16 amino acids. CDR3 DNA: TGCGCCAGCAGCTTGGAGGCGGGGGTTGGGGCCAACGTCCTGACTTTC. The encoded protein is CASSLEAGVGANVLTF.

The chain uses TRBV6-5 and TRBJ2-7, with D perhaps matching TRBD1 (6 bases). The CDR3 has 14 residues. The germline CDR1 and CDR2 sequences are MNHEY and SVGAGI. V was pared by 6 bases and J by 7 bases, with 19 bases between. CDR3 DNA: TGTGCCAGCAGACCGCGACAGGCTGGTGAAGAGCAGTACTTC. Its protein product is CASRPRQAGEEQYF.

This rearrangement joins TRBV2 to TRBJ1-1; D remains unclear. Between the trimmed V and J ends, which lost 3 bases and 3 bases, there was a span of 8 bases. The CDR3 is made up of 13 amino acids. Germline CDR1 and CDR2: SNHLY and FYNNEI. CDR3 residues: CASSDQEYTEAFF. The CDR3 DNA is TGTGCCAGCAGTGATCAGGAATACACTGAAGCTTTCTTT.

On this clone itself: The sample holds other DNA sequences that translate to the same CDR3. The chain uses TRBV18 and TRBJ2-5; possibly TRBD1 for D (5 bases). Looked up from germline, CDR1 is KGHSH and CDR2 is LQKENI. CDR3 length: 13 amino acids. V was cut by 3 bases and J by 1 base, with 6 bases left in between. As DNA, the CDR3 is TGTGCCAGCTCACCTACAGGCCAAGAGACCCAGTACTTC. It specifies CASSPTGQETQYF.

The V gene is TRBV6-5, the J gene TRBJ2-1; TRBD1 matches at 7 bases. Germline V gene lookup returns CDR1 MNHEY and CDR2 SVGAGI. The CDR3 is made up of 15 amino acids. J gave up 5 bases and V 7 bases, and 11 bases lay outside the gene matches. CDR3 amino acids: CASIPGTAGNNEQFF. In DNA, the CDR3 is TGTGCCAGCATCCCCGGGACAGCCGGTAACAATGAGCAGTTCTTC.

The chain carries TRBV19 and TRBJ2-7; 9 nucleotides agree with TRBD2. The germline CDR1 and CDR2 sequences are LNHDA and SQIVND (reference sequence). This CDR3 is built from 15 residues. Trimming removed 5 bases from V and 5 bases from J; junction bases left unmatched: 10. The CDR3 DNA reads TGTGCCAGTAGTGTCTATAGCGGGAGCGGGAACGAGCAGTACTTC. Encoded protein: CASSVYSGSGNEQYF.

In DNA form, the CDR3 reads TGCAGCGTTGAAGAAGCCGGGACAGGGTATGAAAAACTGTTTTTT. It translates to CSVEEAGTGYEKLFF. The chain employs TRBV29-1 and TRBJ1-4; 9 bases map to TRBD1. In germline, CDR1 is SQVTM, CDR2 ANQGSEA. V trimming: 0 bases; J trimming: 6 bases; junction bases outside the gene matches: 5. CDR3 length: 15 residues.

A single count supports this clone. The rearrangement links TRBV11-2 to TRBJ2-1, with 12 nucleotides matching TRBD2. The germline CDR1 and CDR2 sequences are SGHAT and FQNNGV. Germline trimming cut 0 bases from V and 6 bases from J; bases unmatched to any gene: 6. The CDR3 runs to 17 residues. The CDR3 DNA reads as TGTGCCAGCAGCTTAGAGGCTAGCGGGGGGGCCGGCAATGAGCAGTTCTTC. It codes for CASSLEASGGAGNEQFF.

The chain joins TRBV3-1 (or the pseudogene TRBV3-2) to TRBJ2-3, with TRBD1 as a possible D gene (5 bases). Per the germline V gene, CDR1 is LGHDT and CDR2 is YNNKEL (reference sequence). V was trimmed by 5 bases and J by 4 bases, leaving 7 bases between them. The CDR3 covers 12 residues. CDR3 protein: CASSSGSDTQYF. DNA for the CDR3: TGTGCCAGCAGCTCAGGGTCAGATACGCAGTATTTT.

The rearrangement joins TRBV11-2 to TRBJ1-6; D might be TRBD1 (5 bases). Per germline, CDR1 SGHAT and CDR2 FQNNGV. V was trimmed by 4 bases and J by 6 bases, leaving 16 bases between them. The CDR3 runs to 16 residues. CDR3 region: CASSSTQGRLNSPLHF. The CDR3, as DNA: TGTGCCAGCAGCTCGACCCAGGGCAGACTTAATTCACCCCTCCACTTT.

The chain uses TRBV12-3 or TRBV12-4 and TRBJ1-2; possibly TRBD1 for D (5 bases). V was shortened by 4 bases and J by 6 bases, with 9 bases between the two germline ends. The CDR3 is 12 residues long. The CDR3 here is CASSWGVHGYTF. CDR3 nucleotides: TGTGCCAGCAGTTGGGGGGTACATGGCTACACCTTC.

The chain has TRBV18 and TRBJ1-2; D perhaps matches TRBD1 (5 bases). Trimming shortened V by 3 bases and J by 7 bases, and 15 bases separated the two germline ends. This CDR3 is 14 amino acids long. The germline gives CDR1 KGHSH, CDR2 LQKENI. CDR3 loop: CASSPPGQAGGYTF. CDR3 sequence (DNA): TGTGCCAGCTCACCTCCAGGGCAAGCAGGTGGCTACACCTTC.

The chain carries TRBV7-2 and TRBJ2-5, with TRBD2 matching over 11 bases. The trim removed 5 bases at V and 4 bases at J, leaving 6 bases unmatched. There are 15 residues in the CDR3. Looked up from germline, CDR1 is SGHTA and CDR2 is FQGNSA. The CDR3 bases are TGTGCCAGCAGCCGTAGCGGGGGGGCCAGAGAGACCCAGTACTTC. Protein: CASSRSGGARETQYF.

The chain links TRBV3-1 (or the pseudogene TRBV3-2) to TRBJ2-1, with D perhaps TRBD1 (6 bases). The V end lost 0 bases, the J end lost 14 bases, and 23 bases lay between the germline ends. This CDR3 comprises 16 residues. The germline CDR1 and CDR2 sequences are LGHDT and YNNKEL (reference sequence). The CDR3 DNA reads as TGTGCCAGCAGCCAAGAAAGAGCAGGGGCGTATAGTTCTGAGTTCTTC. Its protein is CASSQERAGAYSSEFF.

This clone has only a few counts. This sequence joins TRBV21-1 and TRBJ1-1; the DNA was not used to check the table's D call, TRBD1. TRBV21-1 represents a pseudogene. This CDR3 is 14 amino acids long. The CDR3, as DNA: TGTGCCAGCAGCATGACAGGGTGGCTCACTGAAGCTTTCTTT. It codes for CASSMTGWLTEAFF.

The chain carries TRBV7-8 and TRBJ2-7; 11 nucleotides agree with TRBD2. The CDR3 has 17 residues. The J segment lost 1 base and the V segment lost 3 bases, leaving 8 bases of the junction unmatched. Germline CDR1 and CDR2: SGHVS and FQNEAQ. Written as DNA, the CDR3 is TGTGCCAGCAGCTTCCTCTCGGGACTAGCGGCTTCCTACGAGCAGTACTTC. Amino acids: CASSFLSGLAASYEQYF.

This chain links TRBV6-2 or TRBV6-3 with TRBJ2-1; D is perhaps TRBD2 (6 bases). Trimming cost V 3 bases and J 12 bases, with 18 bases left between them. The length of the CDR3 is 14 residues. Per germline, CDR1 MNHEY and CDR2 SVGEGT. CDR3 sequence reads: CASSYLAPVGGQFF. The CDR3 DNA follows: TGTGCCAGCAGTTATTTAGCCCCCGTCGGGGGGCAGTTCTTC.

The V call is TRBV6-5, the J call TRBJ2-7, with D maybe TRBD2 (6 bases). Germline V lookup: CDR1 MNHEY, CDR2 SVGAGI. V was pared by 5 bases and J by 3 bases, with 14 bases between. The CDR3 runs to 14 residues. The CDR3, as DNA: TGTGCCAGCAGTAGGACGGGGGAAAACTACGAGCAGTACTTC. Its translation: CASSRTGENYEQYF.

V usage is TRBV9 and J usage is TRBJ2-7; D remains unclear. Trimming cost V 0 bases and J 0 bases, with 4 bases left between them. The germline CDR1 and CDR2 sequences are SGDLS and YYNGEE. There are 13 residues in the CDR3. The CDR3 sequence is CASSVEPSYEQYF. Here the CDR3 DNA reads TGTGCCAGCAGCGTAGAGCCCTCCTACGAGCAGTACTTC.

This rearrangement joins TRBV27 to TRBJ2-7, with 9 bases that match TRBD1. Germline loops: CDR1 MNHEY, CDR2 SMNVEV (reference sequence). CDR3 length: 17 residues. With V trimmed by 2 bases and J by 2 bases, 10 bases remained unmatched. The CDR3 reads CASSLKQGAPLPYEQYF. The CDR3 coding sequence is TGTGCCAGCAGTTTAAAACAGGGGGCCCCGCTGCCCTACGAGCAGTACTTC.

This clone came up once. V is TRBV6-5 and J is TRBJ2-2; 10 nucleotides agree with TRBD2. The CDR3 consists of 12 residues. From germline, CDR1 is MNHEY and CDR2 SVGAGI. V shed 6 bases, J shed 8 bases, and the junction held 0 bases outside the gene matches. CDR3 coding DNA: TGTGCCAGCAGACTAGCGGGGGGGGAGCTGTTTTTT. Translating gives CASRLAGGELFF.

CDR3 sequence: CSASRLAGGNEQFF. CDR3 nucleotide sequence: TGCAGTGCTAGTCGGCTAGCGGGAGGAAATGAGCAGTTCTTC. V usage is TRBV20-1 and J usage is TRBJ2-1; TRBD2 agrees at 11 bases. V gave up 3 bases and J gave up 7 bases; unmatched junction bases: 5. Germline values: CDR1 DFQATT, CDR2 SNEGSKA (reference sequence). The CDR3 covers 14 residues.

V usage is TRBV11-1 and J usage is TRBJ2-1; D remains unclear. V shed 5 bases and J shed 15 bases, with 20 bases lying between them. Germline V CDR1 and CDR2: SGHAT, FQDESV (reference sequence). This CDR3 contains 13 residues. CDR3 region: CASSARSFPKLFF. The CDR3 region has the DNA TGTGCCAGCAGCGCTCGGAGCTTCCCAAAGCTGTTCTTC.